This entry lists 30 T cell receptor beta chains sequenced from one sample in a study of blood T cell repertoires in COVID-19. Sequencing was performed with immunoSEQ multiplex PCR; in TCRdb, only in-frame clones are kept and a portion is missing. The sample lists around 240,000 clones, just under 90% occurring once. Source material: PBMCs or T cells enriched from blood (not recorded which). These receptors were taken from a man aged 50 to 60 who had been exposed to COVID-19.

V gene TRBV9 combines with J gene TRBJ1-4; no clear D. CDR1 and CDR2 from the germline V gene are SGDLS and YYNGEE. The CDR3 has 13 amino acids. V dropped 5 bases and J dropped 5 bases, with 10 bases sitting between them. The DNA for the CDR3 is TGTGCCAGCAGTAGGACGGGAAATGAAAAACTGTTTTTT. It translates to CASSRTGNEKLFF.

The V call is TRBV3-1 (or the pseudogene TRBV3-2), the J call TRBJ1-2; no definite D call. Trimming took 1 base from V and 0 from J, leaving 9 bases between them. CDR3 length equals 15 residues. In germline, CDR1 is LGHDT, CDR2 YNNKEL (reference sequence). CDR3 DNA: TGTGCCAGCAGCCAAGGCGAGGTCACTAACTATGGCTACACCTTC. Residues: CASSQGEVTNYGYTF.

The chain has TRBV24-1 and TRBJ1-4; unclear D gene. CDR1 and CDR2 (germline): KGHDR, SFDVKD. The germline V and J ends were trimmed by 5 bases and 5 bases, with 29 bases remaining between them. CDR3 length equals 20 residues. This CDR3 reads CATSALEDSGFHPSNEKLFF. The CDR3 DNA reads as TGTGCCACCAGTGCATTGGAGGATTCGGGCTTCCACCCTTCGAATGAAAAACTGTTTTTT.

The chain combines TRBV9 with TRBJ2-1; D unclear. Germline CDR1 reads SGDLS; CDR2 reads YYNGEE. The CDR3 is made up of 14 amino acids. V lost 2 bases and J 5 bases, leaving 11 bases between the germline ends. The CDR3 reads CASSVPDGDNEQFF. The DNA for the CDR3 is TGTGCCAGCAGCGTGCCCGATGGAGACAATGAGCAGTTCTTC.

V and J are TRBV5-1 and TRBJ2-1; D gene uncertain. The germline V and J ends were trimmed by 0 bases and 4 bases, with 8 bases remaining between them. This CDR3 has 14 amino acids. Germline V gene data show CDR1 as SGHRS and CDR2 as YFSETQ. CDR3 in amino acids: CASSLELIYNEQFF. The CDR3 nucleotides read TGCGCCAGCAGCTTGGAACTGATATACAATGAGCAGTTCTTC.

The chain employs TRBV14 and TRBJ1-1; maybe TRBD1 (6 bases). The CDR3 contains 15 residues. The germline V and J ends were trimmed by 3 bases and 1 base, with 12 bases remaining between them. The V gene's germline CDR1 is SGHDN and CDR2 FVKESK. The CDR3 protein is CASSHYDRPNTEAFF. DNA for the CDR3: TGTGCCAGCAGCCACTATGACAGGCCGAACACTGAAGCTTTCTTT.

The chain has TRBV7-9 and TRBJ2-3; maybe TRBD1 (5 bases). In germline, CDR1 is SEHNR, CDR2 FQNEAQ (reference sequence). This CDR3 spans 13 amino acids. Trimming stripped 1 base from V and 6 bases from J, with 8 bases between. This CDR3 reads CASSLGQMDTQYF. In nucleotides, the CDR3 is TGTGCCAGCAGCTTAGGACAGATGGATACGCAGTATTTT. Based on the CDR3 plus reference TRBV7-9 and TRBJ2-3, the full variable domain is DTGVSQNPRHKITKRGQNVTFRCDPISEHNRLYWYRQTLGQGPEFLTYFQNEAQLEKSRLLSDRFSAERPKGSFSTLEIQRTEQGDSAMYLCASSLGQMDTQYFGPGTRLTVL.

The V and J genes are TRBV28 and TRBJ2-7, with 8 bases identical to TRBD1. CDR3 size: 15 residues. V was pared by 4 bases and J by 1 base, with 6 bases of the junction left unmatched. Per germline, CDR1 MDHEN and CDR2 SYDVKM. This CDR3 reads CASSSTGGLSYEQYV. The CDR3 DNA follows: TGTGCCAGCAGTTCTACAGGGGGGTTGTCCTACGAGCAGTACGTC.

The CDR3 protein is CAIEDTLSLGQFF. The CDR3 DNA sequence: TGTGCCATCGAGGACACGTTAAGTCTTGGGCAGTTCTTC. This chain links TRBV10-3 with TRBJ2-1; D is possibly TRBD1 (5 bases). This CDR3 is built from 13 residues. Trimming cost V 8 bases and J 12 bases, with 20 bases left between them. Germline loops: CDR1 ENHRY, CDR2 SYGVKD.

The chain links TRBV6-5 to TRBJ1-2, with unresolved D. CDR3 length: 15 amino acids. The V end lost 5 bases, the J end lost 7 bases, and 20 bases lay between the germline ends. Per germline, CDR1 MNHEY and CDR2 SVGAGI. This CDR3 is CASSLISTNAVGYTF. The CDR3 coding sequence is TGTGCCAGCAGTCTTATCTCAACTAATGCGGTTGGCTACACCTTC.

The chain uses TRBV9 and TRBJ1-3, with a possible D match to TRBD1 (6 bases). The CDR3 spans 15 residues. CDR1 SGDLS and CDR2 YYNGEE come from the germline V gene. With 3 bases removed from V and 0 bases from J, the gap between germline ends came to 10 bases. The CDR3 sequence: CASSAQGSSGNTIYF. CDR3 DNA: TGTGCCAGCAGCGCACAGGGTTCCTCTGGAAACACCATATATTTT. The whole variable domain, remainder taken from reference TRBV9 and TRBJ1-3, is DSGVTQTPKHLITATGQRVTLRCSPRSGDLSVYWYQQSLDQGLQFLIQYYNGEERAKGNILERFSAQQFPDLHSELNLSSLELGDSALYFCASSAQGSSGNTIYFGEGSWLTVV.

The chain carries TRBV5-6 and TRBJ2-2, with 8 nucleotides matching TRBD2. Germline loops: CDR1 SGHDT, CDR2 YYEEEE. Trimming at V came to 6 bases and at J to 4 bases, leaving 11 bases not matched to a gene. The CDR3 has 16 residues. The CDR3 nucleotides are TGTGCCAGCATGTTTTGGGCGGGAGGTATCACCGGGGAGCTGTTTTTT. This gives the protein CASMFWAGGITGELFF.

This clone came up a few times. The rearrangement links TRBV3-1 (or the pseudogene TRBV3-2) to TRBJ2-1; 8 bases are shared with TRBD2. CDR3 size: 15 residues. V lost 5 bases to trimming and J lost 2 bases; unmatched junction nucleotides: 5. From germline, CDR1 is LGHDT and CDR2 YNNKEL (reference sequence). In DNA, the CDR3 is TGTGCCAGCAGCGAGGGACTAGGTCCCTACAATGAGCAGTTCTTC. This sequence encodes CASSEGLGPYNEQFF.

The genes are TRBV28 and TRBJ1-5, with a weak D call TRBD1 (6 bases). The CDR3 totals 16 residues. The germline V gene encodes CDR1 MDHEN and CDR2 SYDVKM. The V end was cut by 10 bases, the J end by 2 bases, with 21 bases between. Written as DNA, the CDR3 is TGTGCCACCCTAACCCAGGGCAGGGGAGGCAATCAGCCCCAGCATTTT. Translating it yields CATLTQGRGGNQPQHF.

This chain joins TRBV5-1 and TRBJ2-1, with D unresolved. Germline-derived CDR1 and CDR2 are SGHRS and YFSETQ. The CDR3 extends over 12 amino acids. With 4 bases removed from V and 4 bases from J, the gap between germline ends came to 6 bases. In nucleotides, the CDR3 is TGCGCCAGCAGCCGAGAATACAATGAGCAGTTCTTC. It translates to CASSREYNEQFF.

This chain joins TRBV7-2 and TRBJ1-6; D is possibly TRBD1 (5 bases). Germline assignment: CDR1 SGHTA and CDR2 FQGNSA. The V end lost 5 bases, the J end lost 7 bases, and 15 bases lay between the germline ends. This CDR3 has 15 residues. Here the CDR3 reads CASSLGDRSNSPLHF. The CDR3 bases are TGTGCCAGCAGCCTAGGCGACAGATCCAATTCACCCCTCCACTTT.

This chain uses TRBV11-2 with TRBJ1-2; 8 bases are shared with TRBD1. Germline V lookup: CDR1 SGHAT, CDR2 FQNNGV. Unmatched junction bases numbered 3, after V lost 2 bases and J lost 4 bases. The CDR3 spans 14 residues. CDR3 bases: TGTGCCAGCAGCTTATCAGGGGGCGGCTATGGCTACACCTTC. It yields the protein CASSLSGGGYGYTF.

The chain is built from TRBV6-6 and TRBJ2-7, with a tentative D call TRBD2 (5 bases). The CDR3 is 13 amino acids. Trimming pared 5 bases from V and 6 bases from J, leaving 14 bases between. Germline V gene data show CDR1 as MNHNY and CDR2 as SVGAGI (reference sequence). CDR3 loop: CASSPGVPGEQYV. The CDR3 DNA sequence: TGTGCCAGCAGTCCCGGGGTACCGGGCGAGCAGTACGTC.

The chain is built from TRBV28 and TRBJ2-5; the D is unclear. Trimming left V 11 bases short and J 6 bases short, with 13 bases between. The CDR3 totals 11 residues. The germline V gene encodes CDR1 MDHEN and CDR2 SYDVKM. In DNA form, the CDR3 reads TGTGCCCTGTGGGCTGAGAAGACCCAGTACTTC. Translating it yields CALWAEKTQYF.

The chain has TRBV7-9 and TRBJ2-3; TRBD2 matches at 11 bases. Germline CDR1 SEHNR, CDR2 FQNEAQ (reference sequence). V was pared by 6 bases and J by 5 bases, with 10 bases of the junction left unmatched. CDR3 length: 16 residues. The CDR3 is CASRPLAGGRRDTQYF. The DNA for the CDR3 is TGTGCCAGCAGACCTTTAGCGGGGGGGCGAAGAGATACGCAGTATTTT.

The chain employs TRBV5-1 and TRBJ1-1, with TRBD1 as a possible D gene (6 bases). With 4 bases removed from V and 6 bases from J, the gap between germline ends came to 13 bases. Germline CDR1 reads SGHRS; CDR2 reads YFSETQ. The CDR3 extends over 13 amino acids. The CDR3, as DNA: TGCGCCAGCAGCGGCCCGGGGGGCTCTGAAGCTTTCTTT. Encoded protein: CASSGPGGSEAFF.

The J gene is TRBJ2-3, the V gene TRBV7-2; TRBD2 matches at 9 bases. Germline V gives CDR1 SGHTA, CDR2 FQGNSA. This CDR3 is 15 amino acids long. J gave up 3 bases and V 3 bases, and 4 bases lay outside the gene matches. CDR3 loop: CASSLGGGETDTQYF. DNA of the CDR3: TGTGCCAGCAGCTTGGGCGGGGGGGAGACAGATACGCAGTATTTT.

The chain carries TRBV5-4 and TRBJ1-4, with TRBD1 as a possible D gene (5 bases). From germline, CDR1 is SGHNT and CDR2 YYREEE (reference sequence). The CDR3 consists of 14 residues. V was cut by 3 bases and J by 8 bases, with 14 bases left in between. Written as DNA, the CDR3 is TGTGCCAGCAGCTCGTCAGGGAGCGGGGAAAAACTGTTTTTT. This gives the protein CASSSSGSGEKLFF.

The chain employs TRBV12-3 or TRBV12-4 and TRBJ2-5, with 7 bases lining up with TRBD1. This CDR3 is built from 13 residues. After removal of 6 bases from V and 1 base from J, the junction contained 2 bases not matched to a gene. The CDR3 bases are TGTGCCAGCAGCCGGGACAGCCAAGAGACCCAGTACTTC. Its protein product is CASSRDSQETQYF.

This chain links TRBV2 with TRBJ1-4; 10 nucleotides match TRBD1. From germline, CDR1 is SNHLY and CDR2 FYNNEI. The CDR3 covers 14 residues. With 7 bases clipped from V and 4 bases from J, the junction kept 3 bases outside the gene matches. For the CDR3, the DNA is TGTGCCAGCAAGAGGACAGGGGGTAATGAAAAACTGTTTTTT. Its protein product is CASKRTGGNEKLFF. Supplemented by reference TRBV2 and TRBJ1-4, the full variable domain reads EPEVTQTPSHQVTQMGQEVILRCVPISNHLYFYWYRQILGQKVEFLVSFYNNEISEKSEIFDDQFSVERPDGSNFTLKIRSTKLEDSAMYFCASKRTGGNEKLFFGSGTQLSVL.

This chain uses TRBV6-4 with TRBJ2-1; no reliable D call. The germline V and J ends were trimmed by 4 bases and 0 bases, with 10 bases remaining between them. CDR3 length: 15 residues. Germline V gives CDR1 MRHNA, CDR2 SNTAGT. The CDR3 DNA reads as TGTGCCAGCAGTGCTGAGGCCGTCTCCTACAATGAGCAGTTCTTC. Its protein product is CASSAEAVSYNEQFF.

This clone came up once. Given the absence of the conserved phenylalanine or tryptophan at the CDR3 end, a read error is likely. This sequence joins TRBV7-9 and TRBJ1-1, with D possibly being TRBD1 (6 bases). This CDR3 has 14 amino acids. Germline loops: CDR1 SEHNR, CDR2 FQNEAQ (reference sequence). The CDR3 DNA reads TGTGTCAGCAGCTTAGTCGGCAGGGGCTCTGAAGCTTTCCTT. Translation: CVSSLVGRGSEAFL.

This clone was recorded only once. This chain uses TRBV5-1 with TRBJ2-3; 8 nucleotides agree with TRBD1. The CDR3 has 16 amino acids. The J segment lost 2 bases and the V segment lost 4 bases, leaving 9 bases of the junction unmatched. Germline V gene data show CDR1 as SGHRS and CDR2 as YFSETQ. DNA of the CDR3: TGCGCCAGCAGCCCAAGACAGGGGACCTTCACAGATACGCAGTATTTT. Translating gives CASSPRQGTFTDTQYF.

The V and J genes are TRBV5-1 and TRBJ2-7; maybe TRBD1 (6 bases). The V and J ends lost 1 base and 2 bases respectively, with 13 bases between them. The CDR3 runs to 15 residues. In germline, CDR1 is SGHRS, CDR2 YFSETQ. This chain's CDR3 is CASSLSGGNPYEQYF. As DNA, the CDR3 is TGCGCCAGCAGCTTGAGTGGGGGCAACCCCTACGAGCAGTACTTC.

The V and J genes are TRBV28 and TRBJ2-1; TRBD1 matches at 8 bases. Germline V gives CDR1 MDHEN, CDR2 SYDVKM. The CDR3 has 16 residues. Unmatched junction bases numbered 8, after V lost 2 bases and J lost 5 bases. In DNA form, the CDR3 reads TGTGCCAGCAGTTTAAAGGCCAGGGGGCCCGACAATGAGCAGTTCTTC. Protein: CASSLKARGPDNEQFF.